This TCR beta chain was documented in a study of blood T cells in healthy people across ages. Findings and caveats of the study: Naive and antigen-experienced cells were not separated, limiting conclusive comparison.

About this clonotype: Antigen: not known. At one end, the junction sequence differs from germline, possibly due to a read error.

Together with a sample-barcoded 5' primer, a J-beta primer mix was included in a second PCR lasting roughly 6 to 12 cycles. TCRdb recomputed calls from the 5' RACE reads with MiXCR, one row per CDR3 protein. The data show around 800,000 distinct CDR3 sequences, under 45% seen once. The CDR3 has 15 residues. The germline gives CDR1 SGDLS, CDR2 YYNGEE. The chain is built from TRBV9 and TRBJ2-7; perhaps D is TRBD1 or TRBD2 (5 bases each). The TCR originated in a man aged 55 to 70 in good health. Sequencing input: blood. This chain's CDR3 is CASSPRGTGTYKQYF. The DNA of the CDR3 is TGTGCCAGCAGCCCCCGGGGCACGGGGACCTACAAGCAGTACTTC. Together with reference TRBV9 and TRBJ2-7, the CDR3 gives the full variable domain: DSGVTQTPKHLITATGQRVTLRCSPRSGDLSVYWYQQSLDQGLQFLIQYYNGEERAKGNILERFSAQQFPDLHSELNLSSLELGDSALYFCASSPRGTGTYKQYFGPGTRLTVT.